This is a list of T cell receptor beta chains from one sample in a study of cytomegalovirus exposure and HLA in healthy donors. The protocol was immunoSEQ multiplex PCR, while the TCRdb copy is restricted to in-frame clones and leaves out a portion. The data show under 200,000 clones, 75% seen once. Material for sequencing was PBMCs. The receptors stem from a woman aged 45-60 years in good health and CMV-seropositive. CDR3s include the opening cysteine and the closing phenylalanine or tryptophan. The D gene is left open where the match is weak. Clone sizes are given selectively: once, few, many, or a class where the clone is expanded.

v_gene	d_gene	j_gene	abundance	CDR3nt	CDR3aa
TRBV29-1	-	TRBJ2-7	-	TGCAGCGCTATCGCGCCGACGGGGTTTTACGAGCAGTACTTC	CSAIAPTGFYEQYF
TRBV27	TRBD2	TRBJ2-2	-	TGTGCCAGCAGACTAGCGGGGGGGCCCGGGGAGCTGTTTTTT	CASRLAGGPGELFF
TRBV7-8	TRBD2	TRBJ2-1	-	TGTGCCAGCAGCTTACACGTCGGGGGGAACTACAATGAGCAGTTCTTC	CASSLHVGGNYNEQFF
TRBV2	-	TRBJ1-2	-	TGTGCCAGCAGTGAAGCATTGCGGGGTACCTATGGCTACACCTTC	CASSEALRGTYGYTF
TRBV2	TRBD2	TRBJ2-2	-	TGTGCCAGCAGTGATATCGGGGGGGCTAACACCGGGGAGCTGTTTTTT	CASSDIGGANTGELFF
TRBV20-1	-	TRBJ2-5	-	TGCAGTGCTAGACAGCAAGAGACCCAGTACTTC	CSARQQETQYF
TRBV5-1	TRBD2	TRBJ2-1	-	TGCGCCAGCAGCCTGGGAAGCGGGGGGTGGGGGCAGTTCTTC	CASSLGSGGWGQFF
TRBV7-2	-	TRBJ1-1	-	TGTGCCAGCAGCTTAGACAGAACCAAGACTGAAGCTTTCTTT	CASSLDRTKTEAFF
TRBV7-9	TRBD1	TRBJ2-3	-	TGTGCCAGCAACCCAGGGGGAGCAGATACGCAGTATTTT	CASNPGGADTQYF
TRBV6-6	TRBD1	TRBJ2-7	-	TGTGCCAGCAGCTTTGGTGGGACAGGGACCTACGAGCAGTACTTC	CASSFGGTGTYEQYF
TRBV13	-	TRBJ1-2	-	TGTGCCAGCAGCCCCGGACATCGGAACTATGGCTACACCTTC	CASSPGHRNYGYTF
TRBV5-1	-	TRBJ2-7	-	TGCGCCAGCAGCCAGGAGGGGTTAAGCATCTACGAGCAGTACTTC	CASSQEGLSIYEQYF
TRBV27	TRBD2	TRBJ2-1	-	TGTGCCAGCGGTCCCGTAGGACTAGCGGTCAATGAGCAGTTCTTC	CASGPVGLAVNEQFF
TRBV15	TRBD1	TRBJ1-3	-	TGTGCCACCAGCACGACAGGGGGAAACACCATATATTTT	CATSTTGGNTIYF
TRBV5-1	-	TRBJ2-7	-	TGCGCCAGCAGCTTGGTCGCTACCTACGAGCAGTACTTC	CASSLVATYEQYF
TRBV27	-	TRBJ2-5	-	TGTGCCAGCAGTGGTGGGGGGGCAGGGGAGACCCAGTACTTC	CASSGGGAGETQYF
TRBV30	-	TRBJ2-3	once	TGTGCCTGGAGTGTAGGGGGTTCTAGCACAGATACGCAGTATTTT	CAWSVGGSSTDTQYF
TRBV4-2	-	TRBJ2-1	-	TGTGCCAGCAGCCAAGATGGGGCAAGGGAGCAGTTCTTC	CASSQDGAREQFF
TRBV5-6	-	TRBJ1-2	many	TGTGCCAGCAGCTTGGAGGGGGGGGCGAATGGCTACACCTTC	CASSLEGGANGYTF
TRBV2	-	TRBJ1-2	-	TGTGCCAGCACCCGGGAGGACTCGGCGGGTGGCTACACCTTC	CASTREDSAGGYTF
TRBV6-6	-	TRBJ1-6	-	TGTGCCAGCACCGAAAACCGGGGTCTCGATTCACCCCTCCACTTT	CASTENRGLDSPLHF
TRBV6-6	TRBD2	TRBJ2-1	-	TGTGCCAGCAGTACGCAGCGGGGGGGTAGCAATGAGCAGTTCTTC	CASSTQRGGSNEQFF
TRBV9	TRBD2	TRBJ2-1	once	TGTGCCAGCAGCGGAGCGGGGCCCCAAGGAAAGCAGTTCTTC	CASSGAGPQGKQFF